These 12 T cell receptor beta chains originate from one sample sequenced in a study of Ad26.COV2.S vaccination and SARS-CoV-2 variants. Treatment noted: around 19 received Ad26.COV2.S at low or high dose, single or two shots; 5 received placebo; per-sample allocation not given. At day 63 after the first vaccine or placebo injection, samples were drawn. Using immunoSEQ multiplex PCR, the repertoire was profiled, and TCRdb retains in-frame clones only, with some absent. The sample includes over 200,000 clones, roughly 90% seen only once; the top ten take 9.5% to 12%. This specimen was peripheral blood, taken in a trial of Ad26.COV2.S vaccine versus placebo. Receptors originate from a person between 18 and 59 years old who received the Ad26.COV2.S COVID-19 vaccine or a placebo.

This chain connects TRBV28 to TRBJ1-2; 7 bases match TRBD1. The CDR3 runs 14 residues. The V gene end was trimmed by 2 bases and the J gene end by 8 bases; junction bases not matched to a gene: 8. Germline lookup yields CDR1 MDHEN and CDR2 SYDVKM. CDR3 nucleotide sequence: TGTGCCAGCAGTTTAGGAGGGGGCGCGGGGGGCTACACCTTC. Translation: CASSLGGGAGGYTF.

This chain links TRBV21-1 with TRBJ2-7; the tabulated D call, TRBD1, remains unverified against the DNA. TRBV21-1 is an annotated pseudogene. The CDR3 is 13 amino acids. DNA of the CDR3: TGTGCCAGCCCAAGGACAGGGGGTAAACGGCAGTACTTC. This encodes CASPRTGGKRQYF.

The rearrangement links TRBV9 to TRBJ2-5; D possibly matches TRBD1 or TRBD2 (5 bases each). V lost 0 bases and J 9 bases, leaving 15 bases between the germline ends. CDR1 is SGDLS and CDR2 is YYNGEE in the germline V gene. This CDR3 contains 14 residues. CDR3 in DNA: TGTGCCAGCAGCGTAGACCCAGGGAAGGAGGCCCAGTACTTC. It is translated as CASSVDPGKEAQYF.

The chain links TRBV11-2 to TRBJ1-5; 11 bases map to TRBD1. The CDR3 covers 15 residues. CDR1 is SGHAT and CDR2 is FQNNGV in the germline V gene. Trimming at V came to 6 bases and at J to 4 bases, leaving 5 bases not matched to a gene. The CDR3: CASSRTGGGNQPQHF. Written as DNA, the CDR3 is TGTGCCAGCAGTCGGACAGGGGGCGGTAATCAGCCCCAGCATTTT.

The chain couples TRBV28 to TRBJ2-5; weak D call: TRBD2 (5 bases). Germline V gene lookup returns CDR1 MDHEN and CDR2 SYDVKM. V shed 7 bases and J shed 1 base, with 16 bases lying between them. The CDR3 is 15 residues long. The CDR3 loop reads CASILGGIGQETQYF. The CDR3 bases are TGTGCCAGCATCCTAGGAGGCATTGGCCAAGAGACCCAGTACTTC.

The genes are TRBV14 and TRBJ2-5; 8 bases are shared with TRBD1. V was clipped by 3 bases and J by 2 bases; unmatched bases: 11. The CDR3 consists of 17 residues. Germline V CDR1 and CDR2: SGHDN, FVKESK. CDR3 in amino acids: CASSHNRRQGLQETQYF. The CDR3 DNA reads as TGTGCCAGCAGCCACAATCGAAGACAGGGGTTGCAAGAGACCCAGTACTTC.

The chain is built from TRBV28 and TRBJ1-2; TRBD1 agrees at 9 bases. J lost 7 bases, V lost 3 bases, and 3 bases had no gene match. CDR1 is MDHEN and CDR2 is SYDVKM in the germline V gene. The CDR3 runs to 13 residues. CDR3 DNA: TGTGCCAGCAGTTTGGGACAGGGAGGTGGCTACACCTTC. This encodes CASSLGQGGGYTF.

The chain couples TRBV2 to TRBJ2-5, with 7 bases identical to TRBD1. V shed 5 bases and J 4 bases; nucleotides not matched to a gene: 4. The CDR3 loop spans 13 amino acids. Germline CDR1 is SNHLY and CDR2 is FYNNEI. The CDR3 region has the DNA TGTGCCAGCAGTCGACAGGGTGGAGAGACCCAGTACTTC. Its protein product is CASSRQGGETQYF.

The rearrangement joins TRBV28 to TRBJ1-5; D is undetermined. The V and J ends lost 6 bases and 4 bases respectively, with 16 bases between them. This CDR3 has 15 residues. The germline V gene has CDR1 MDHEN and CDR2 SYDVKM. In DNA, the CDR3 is TGTGCCAGCAGCCCGTCCCCTAGGCAGAATCAGCCCCAGCATTTT. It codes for CASSPSPRQNQPQHF.

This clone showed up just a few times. The CDR3 DNA sequence: TGTGCCAGCAGTTTGGGGCGTAGGAGTGGGTATACCGGGGAGCTGTTTTTT. Residues: CASSLGRRSGYTGELFF. The chain couples TRBV28 to TRBJ2-2; tentatively, D is TRBD1 (5 bases). Germline V gene data show CDR1 as MDHEN and CDR2 as SYDVKM. This CDR3 is built from 17 residues. Trimming pared 3 bases from V and 5 bases from J, leaving 19 bases between.

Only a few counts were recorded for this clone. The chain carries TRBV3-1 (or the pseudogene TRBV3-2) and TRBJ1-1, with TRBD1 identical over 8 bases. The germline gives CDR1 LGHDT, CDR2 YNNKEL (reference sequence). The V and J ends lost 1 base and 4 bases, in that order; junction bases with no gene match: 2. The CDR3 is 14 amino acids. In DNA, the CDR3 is TGTGCCAGCAGCCAAGTTACAGGGGGCACTGAAGCTTTCTTT. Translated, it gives CASSQVTGGTEAFF.

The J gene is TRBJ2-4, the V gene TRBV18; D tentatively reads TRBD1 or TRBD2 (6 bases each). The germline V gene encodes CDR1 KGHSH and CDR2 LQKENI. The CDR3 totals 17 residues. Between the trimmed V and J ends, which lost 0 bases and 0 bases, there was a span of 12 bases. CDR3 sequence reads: CASSPPSGGLAKNIQYF. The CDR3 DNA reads TGTGCCAGCTCACCACCGTCCGGGGGCTTAGCCAAAAACATTCAGTACTTC.